This T cell receptor (beta chain) is drawn from a study of blood T cell repertoires in COVID-19. Across the study: Italy, Spain and the United States were the sources of the convalescent and acute COVID-19 samples.

Only in-frame clones appear in the TCRdb table, and some are missing; sequencing was by immunoSEQ multiplex PCR. This repertoire shows roughly 24,000 clones, approximately 91% found once; its top ten account for 27%. Seattle researchers signed up patients amid active infection and tracked them longitudinally. The sequence derives from a man between 65 and 85 years old with COVID-19, enrolled during active disease. Material for sequencing was peripheral blood.

CDR3 DNA sequence: TGCGCCAGCAGCCTCCCCCTCGGGACAAGCGAAAAAGCTTTCTTT. Translation: CASSLPLGTSEKAFF. The chain uses TRBV5-1 and TRBJ1-1; weak D call: TRBD1 (6 bases). The length of the CDR3 is 15 residues. Trimming shortened V by 4 bases and J by 9 bases, and 22 bases separated the two germline ends. CDR1 SGHRS and CDR2 YFSETQ come from the germline V gene.